This T cell receptor (beta chain) was retrieved from a study of cytomegalovirus exposure and HLA in healthy donors. This CDR3 spans 16 amino acids. Trimming left V 7 bases short and J 3 bases short, with 20 bases between. Germline V lookup: CDR1 WSHSY, CDR2 SAAADI. Study-level points and caveats: TCR clusters originating in the first cohort tended to co-occur in the roughly 120 validation repertoires, according to a later analysis. 150 to 200 TCR beta chains were listed as cytomegalovirus-associated.

The assay was immunoSEQ multiplex PCR, and TCRdb's table has in-frame clones only and misses some. The repertoire holds 140,000 to 150,000 clones, over 90% seen once, with about 2% in the top ten. This clone was recorded once. Its matching antigen is unknown. The chain combines TRBV10-2 with TRBJ2-3; the D gene is possibly TRBD2 (6 bases). The receptor was isolated from a man aged 18 to 29 in good health and CMV-seropositive. What was sequenced was PBMCs. In DNA form, the CDR3 reads TGCGCCAGCACCAGACCTCCGGGACTCAAGACAGATACGCAGTATTTT. It codes for CASTRPPGLKTDTQYF.